The present T cell receptor beta chain was sequenced within a study of siplizumab effects on memory and regulatory T cells. The repertoire was sequenced with immunoSEQ multiplex PCR; TCRdb's copy has only in-frame clones and lacks some. This table holds around 100,000 clones, 94% found once. Turning to this clone: The target antigen is unknown.

Overall study findings and caveats: Greater diversity than memory cells seemed evident in naive T cells, which also appeared to be major alloresponse contributors. Sequences below about 10^-5 frequency were poorly captured, limiting mapping of alloreactive clones.

This CDR3 contains 16 residues. Trimming left V 6 bases short and J 4 bases short, with 19 bases between. Germline-derived CDR1 and CDR2 are KGHSH and LQKENI. This clonotype was obtained from a human donor in good health. The sample comprised Tregs sorted from blood. This chain links TRBV18 with TRBJ2-1; D perhaps matches TRBD2 (7 bases). The DNA of the CDR3 is TGTGCCAGCTCCCGCCGGGGGGCGGGAGAGTACAATGAGCAGTTCTTC. Translation gives CASSRRGAGEYNEQFF.